The rows below give T cell receptor beta chains drawn from one sample of a study of cytomegalovirus exposure and HLA in healthy donors. Measured with immunoSEQ multiplex PCR; TCRdb has only the in-frame clones, and not every one. The sample has under 150,000 clones; 67% are singletons. Material: PBMCs. These receptors originate from a man aged 18 to 29 in good health and CMV-seropositive. The CDR3 runs from the conserved cysteine through the conserved F or W. Each record gives: J gene, clone size, V gene, D gene, CDR3 DNA, CDR3 protein. A D gene is named only where the DNA matches it firmly. Expanded clones are given a class, and other clones once, few, many or no size at all.

j_gene: TRBJ1-1
abundance: few
v_gene: TRBV27
d_gene: NA
CDR3nt: TGTGCCAGCAGTTTAGGGCTCTCATTGATGAACACTGAAGCTTTCTTT
CDR3aa: CASSLGLSLMNTEAFF

j_gene: TRBJ2-3
abundance: NA
v_gene: TRBV18
d_gene: NA
CDR3nt: TGTGCCAGCTCACAGTTAACCACACGACTGGCGGGGGCCTCAGATACGCAGTATTTT
CDR3aa: CASSQLTTRLAGASDTQYF

j_gene: TRBJ2-1
abundance: NA
v_gene: TRBV28
d_gene: NA
CDR3nt: TGTGCCAGCTGGAGGGGCAGCGGATTATACAATGAGCAGTTCTTC
CDR3aa: CASWRGSGLYNEQFF

j_gene: TRBJ2-3
abundance: NA
v_gene: TRBV5-1
d_gene: TRBD2
CDR3nt: TGCGCCACAGCGCGGGGGAACACAGATACGCAGTATTTT
CDR3aa: CATARGNTDTQYF

j_gene: TRBJ2-5
abundance: NA
v_gene: TRBV27
d_gene: NA
CDR3nt: TGTGCCAGCAGTATAGGGCTAGCTGATGAGACCCAGTACTTC
CDR3aa: CASSIGLADETQYF

j_gene: TRBJ2-5
abundance: NA
v_gene: TRBV15
d_gene: TRBD2
CDR3nt: TGTGCCACCAGCAGAGACGGGGGGGCGGGGACCCAGTACTTC
CDR3aa: CATSRDGGAGTQYF

j_gene: TRBJ1-5
abundance: NA
v_gene: TRBV6-1
d_gene: TRBD1
CDR3nt: TGTGCCAGCAGTGACGGACAGGGAAGGGCCTATAGCAATCAGCCCCAGCATTTT
CDR3aa: CASSDGQGRAYSNQPQHF

j_gene: TRBJ2-1
abundance: few
v_gene: TRBV6-5
d_gene: TRBD2
CDR3nt: TGTGCCAGCAGTTACGGAAGCGGGGGGGGATACAATGAGCAGTTCTTC
CDR3aa: CASSYGSGGGYNEQFF

j_gene: TRBJ1-5
abundance: few
v_gene: TRBV5-8
d_gene: NA
CDR3nt: TGTGCCAGCAGCTTGAGAGCTTATAGCAATCAGCCCCAGCATTTT
CDR3aa: CASSLRAYSNQPQHF

j_gene: TRBJ1-6
abundance: NA
v_gene: TRBV28
d_gene: TRBD1
CDR3nt: TGTGCCAGCAGGAGTCCGGGACAGGGGGCTATATTTAGTATGTCACCCCTCCACTTT
CDR3aa: CASRSPGQGAIFSMSPLHF

j_gene: TRBJ2-1
abundance: few
v_gene: TRBV5-6
d_gene: NA
CDR3nt: TGTGCCAGCAGCTACGGACAGTACAATGAGCAGTTCTTC
CDR3aa: CASSYGQYNEQFF

j_gene: TRBJ2-5
abundance: NA
v_gene: TRBV15
d_gene: TRBD2
CDR3nt: TGTGCCACCAGCAGAGATCGGGGGGGTCAAGAGACCCAGTACTTC
CDR3aa: CATSRDRGGQETQYF

j_gene: TRBJ2-3
abundance: few
v_gene: TRBV7-2
d_gene: TRBD1
CDR3nt: TGTGCCAGCAGCTTAGTTACAGGGGCAGATACGCAGTATTTT
CDR3aa: CASSLVTGADTQYF

j_gene: TRBJ2-7
abundance: NA
v_gene: TRBV11-3
d_gene: TRBD1
CDR3nt: TGTGCCAGCAGCTTAGATCTCGGACAGGGGATGCACGAGCAGTACTTC
CDR3aa: CASSLDLGQGMHEQYF

j_gene: TRBJ1-5
abundance: NA
v_gene: TRBV28
d_gene: NA
CDR3nt: TGTGCCAGCTCCAACCCCACTCAGGGCAATCAGCCCCAGCATTTT
CDR3aa: CASSNPTQGNQPQHF

j_gene: TRBJ2-3
abundance: few
v_gene: TRBV28
d_gene: NA
CDR3nt: TGTGCCAGCAGTTACTTAGACGGAGTCACAGATACGCAGTATTTT
CDR3aa: CASSYLDGVTDTQYF